The clone carrying this TCR beta chain has only one observation. This sample was included in a study of blood T cell repertoires in COVID-19. Background on the study: The study drew acute and convalescent COVID-19 samples from the United States, Italy and Spain.

Sequenced by immunoSEQ multiplex PCR; TCRdb stores in-frame clones only, minus some. The repertoire holds about 480,000 clones, roughly nine tenths seen once, with 0.9% in the top ten. While infection was still active, Seattle patients were enrolled and then followed longitudinally. Sequencing used peripheral blood. This sequence was found in a man younger than 35 with COVID-19, enrolled during active disease.

CDR3 residues: CASSLPSGNTIYF. CDR3 sequence (DNA): TGTGCCAGCAGCCTACCTTCTGGAAACACCATATATTTT. The V gene is TRBV5-4, the J gene TRBJ1-3, with no clear D. Trimming removed 4 bases at V and 1 base at J, with 6 bases between. The CDR3 is 13 residues long. CDR1 is SGHNT, CDR2 YYREEE, per germline (reference sequence).